This TCR beta chain was recorded in a study of post-analysis software for immune sequencing data. Study-level background: Recorded subtypes: relapsing-remitting, secondary progressive, progressive-relapsing; some patients unannotated.

Incorporated into the TCR beta cDNA libraries were unique molecular identifiers, which served to reduce PCR and sequencing biases. MiXCR, applied by TCRdb to the PCR reads, yields one record per CDR3 protein. The repertoire includes around 710,000 distinct CDR3 sequences, about 45% of them detected once, and over 4.5% sits in the top ten. Study-wide findings and caveats: Elevated frequency relative to controls characterized roughly five TRBV segments in patients, TRBV5-6, TRBV5-1 and TRBV20-1 among them. Multiple sclerosis was associated with a significant reduction in normalized Chao1 diversity relative to controls. Strong co-clustering by F measure was seen for same-batch samples.

This clonotype showed up just a few times. No antigen is known for it. Germline assignment: CDR1 SGDLS and CDR2 YYNGEE. V gave up 0 bases and J gave up 2 bases, with 21 bases separating them. The length of the CDR3 is 18 residues. This sequence was found in a girl aged 10 to 17 with multiple sclerosis. This chain uses TRBV9 with TRBJ2-7, with a tentative D call TRBD2 (6 bases). Sequencing input: blood. CDR3 nucleotide sequence: TGTGCCAGCAGCGTAGTTCGGATGGGAAGGGAGGACGCCTACGAGCAGTACTTC. This gives the protein CASSVVRMGREDAYEQYF.